Included here is one TCR beta chain sequence, with context. What it binds is not known. This entry comes from a study of shared clonotypes between healthy human individuals. Study summary: Researchers assigned three CD4 naive, three CD4 memory, two CD8 naive and one CD8 memory plate to each donor. The study's findings and limits: A generally larger estimated richness was seen in naive subsets than in memory subsets.

V lost 4 bases to trimming and J lost 4 bases; unmatched junction nucleotides: 7. The CDR3 runs to 14 residues. CDR1 and CDR2 (germline): SGHRS, YFSETQ. This table comes from immunoSEQ multiplex PCR, and its TCRdb copy is limited to in-frame clones, with some not included. The table includes 1 million to 1.2 million clones, around three quarters detected once. The source of this sequence is a man younger than 30 in good health. Some clones in this sample may be carry-over from other donors' samples. The chain uses TRBV5-1 and TRBJ1-2; TRBD1 matches at 7 bases. The sequenced sample consisted of memory CD4+ T cells from PBMCs. Subset reported: CD45RA-negative fraction. CDR3 in amino acids: CASSPGQHLYGYTF. CDR3 bases: TGCGCCAGCAGCCCGGGACAGCATCTCTATGGCTACACCTTC.